A selection of T cell receptor beta chains follows, all from one sample in a study of OX40 agonist ivuxolimab in advanced cancers. Generated by immunoSEQ multiplex PCR, the TCRdb table keeps only in-frame clones and is missing some. The sample gives 60,000 to 75,000 clones, 65% to 85% of which show up once; under 30% is in the top ten. This specimen consisted of CD4+ or CD8+ T cells sorted from blood, obtained in a trial of the OX40 agonist ivuxolimab. The receptors come from an adult with an advanced solid tumor such as melanoma, head and neck, liver or kidney cancer. Both conserved end residues are part of each CDR3. The D gene is left open where the match is weak. The size of a clone is reported for some rows only, either as once, few or many, or as a class for expanded clones.

>TRBD1|TRBJ1-2|TRBV6-5|-
CASSYSQGSGYTF
TGTGCCAGCAGTTACTCACAGGGGTCTGGCTACACCTTC
>TRBD2|TRBJ2-3|TRBV5-1|-
CASSFGGVGSDTQYF
TGCGCCAGCAGCTTTGGGGGGGTAGGTTCAGATACGCAGTATTTT
>TRBD1|TRBJ2-7|TRBV6-5|-
CASSLGTGSSYEQYF
TGTGCCAGCAGTTTGGGGACAGGTTCTTCCTACGAGCAGTACTTC
>TRBD1|TRBJ2-5|TRBV5-8|-
CASSNRDRSQETQYF
TGTGCCAGCAGCAACCGGGACAGAAGTCAAGAGACCCAGTACTTC
>-|TRBJ2-3|TRBV2|-
CASRRRGEFTDTQYF
TGTGCCAGCAGGCGCAGGGGGGAATTCACAGATACGCAGTATTTT
>-|TRBJ2-1|TRBV14|-
CASSHLIRSGEQFF
TGTGCCAGCAGCCACTTAATAAGGTCGGGTGAGCAGTTCTTC
>-|TRBJ1-3|TRBV5-1|-
CASSREGVSGNTIYF
TGCGCCAGCAGCCGGGAGGGAGTCTCTGGAAACACCATATATTTT
>-|TRBJ1-1|TRBV28|-
CASSLGGGQTYFRGFF
TGTGCCAGCAGTTTAGGGGGAGGACAGACTTATTTCCGAGGTTTCTTT
>-|TRBJ2-3|TRBV19|once
CASSIEETSGDTQYF
TGTGCCAGTAGTATAGAAGAGACTTCCGGAGATACGCAGTATTTT
>-|TRBJ2-7|TRBV7-2|-
CASSGGTGPYEQYF
TGTGCCAGCAGCGGAGGGACTGGTCCCTACGAGCAGTACTTC
>-|TRBJ1-2|TRBV28|-
CASREGIANYGYTF
TGTGCCAGCAGGGAAGGGATTGCTAACTATGGCTACACCTTC
>-|TRBJ2-5|TRBV5-4|-
CASSSQGTQETQYF
TGTGCCAGCAGCTCGCAGGGGACTCAAGAGACCCAGTACTTC
>TRBD1|TRBJ2-1|TRBV7-2|once
CASSPDRGIYNEQFF
TGTGCCAGCAGCCCCGACAGGGGAATCTACAATGAGCAGTTCTTC
>-|TRBJ1-1|TRBV30|-
CAGRQEAEAFF
TGTGCCGGGCGGCAGGAGGCTGAAGCTTTCTTT
>TRBD1|TRBJ1-5|TRBV30|few
CAWVGQGLNQPQHF
TGTGCCTGGGTCGGACAGGGACTAAATCAGCCCCAGCATTTT
>-|TRBJ2-7|TRBV21-1|-
CASSSPLLSYEQYF
TGTGCCAGCAGCAGCCCCTTACTTTCCTACGAGCAGTACTTC
>-|TRBJ2-1|TRBV5-4|-
CASTSRSSYNEQFF
TGTGCCAGCACTAGCCGTAGCTCCTACAATGAGCAGTTCTTC
>-|TRBJ2-7|TRBV6-5|-
CASSYGGASSYEQYF
TGTGCCAGCAGTTACGGCGGAGCCAGCTCCTACGAGCAGTACTTC
>-|TRBJ2-1|TRBV5-1|-
CASSLVPQDSYNEQFF
TGCGCCAGCAGCTTGGTCCCCCAGGACAGCTACAATGAGCAGTTCTTC
>-|TRBJ1-1|TRBV6-1|-
CASSVTGQGTEAFF
TGTGCCAGCAGTGTAACCGGTCAGGGCACTGAAGCTTTCTTT
>-|TRBJ2-1|TRBV21-1|-
CASSKGIAGEQFF
TGTGCCAGCAGCAAAGGAATAGCGGGTGAGCAGTTCTTC
>-|TRBJ2-1|TRBV6-1|-
CASSVERGEQFF
TGTGCCAGCAGCGTCGAAAGGGGCGAGCAGTTCTTC
>TRBD2|TRBJ2-2|TRBV18|-
CASSPLAGATNTGELFF
TGTGCCAGCTCCCCTCTAGCGGGAGCCACGAACACCGGGGAGCTGTTTTTT
>-|TRBJ2-7|TRBV18|-
CASSPTNGHFEQYF
TGTGCCAGCTCACCAACGAATGGACACTTCGAGCAGTACTTC
>-|TRBJ2-2|TRBV19|-
CASRARAGRLTGELFF
TGTGCCAGTCGGGCGCGGGCGGGGCGACTCACCGGGGAGCTGTTTTTT
>TRBD1|TRBJ1-3|TRBV28|-
CASTNDRASGNTIYF
TGTGCCAGCACTAACGACAGGGCCTCTGGAAACACCATATATTTT
>TRBD1|TRBJ1-6|TRBV2|-
CASSGDRVLLNSPLHF
TGTGCCAGCAGTGGAGACAGGGTCTTACTTAATTCACCCCTCCACTTT